Listed below are T cell receptor beta chains from one sample, sequenced in a study of shared clonotypes between healthy human individuals. The protocol was immunoSEQ multiplex PCR, while the TCRdb copy is restricted to in-frame clones and leaves out a portion. The sample holds roughly 2,500,000 clones, 80% to 95% seen once. Sequenced sample: naive CD4+ T cells from PBMCs. The receptors were gathered from a man aged 18 to 30 in good health. Some clones in this sample may be carry-over from other donors' samples. The CDR3 runs from the conserved cysteine through the conserved F or W. The D gene is left open where the match is weak. Clone size is stated in some rows and not others, as once, few, many or a class when expanded.

cdr3_aa cdr3_nt j_call d_call v_call clone_size
CASLKRDSNEQFF TGTGCCAGCCTTAAACGGGACTCCAATGAGCAGTTCTTC TRBJ2-1 - TRBV28 -
CASSPSGDGYNEQFF TGCGCCAGCAGCCCATCCGGGGACGGCTACAATGAGCAGTTCTTC TRBJ2-1 - TRBV4-1 -
CASSLPEPGQATYEQYF TGCGCCAGCAGCTTGCCTGAGCCCGGACAGGCCACCTACGAGCAGTACTTC TRBJ2-7 TRBD1 TRBV5-1 -
CASSPGLAGAKNIQYF TGTGCCAGCAGCCCAGGACTAGCGGGGGCTAAAAACATTCAGTACTTC TRBJ2-4 TRBD2 TRBV11-1 -
CASSQSTSGTSSTDTQYF TGCGCCAGCAGCCAGAGCACGTCCGGGACATCTAGCACAGATACGCAGTATTTT TRBJ2-3 - TRBV4-3 -
CASSGGGGGNQPQHF TGTGCCAGCAGTGGTGGAGGGGGTGGCAATCAGCCCCAGCATTTT TRBJ1-5 - TRBV2 -
CASSGPHGQGEETQYF TGTGCCAGCAGTGGCCCGCACGGACAGGGAGAAGAGACCCAGTACTTC TRBJ2-5 TRBD1 TRBV2 -
CASPGGTRDDMGYTF TGTGCCAGCCCGGGGGGGACCCGGGACGATATGGGCTACACCTTC TRBJ1-2 - TRBV7-9 -
CASSQPGGPGQYF TGCGCCAGCAGCCAACCGGGAGGGCCTGGGCAGTACTTC TRBJ2-7 TRBD2 TRBV4-1 -
CASSPLRSTSGRTYNEQFF TGTGCCAGCTCACCACTTAGATCCACTAGCGGGAGAACCTACAATGAGCAGTTCTTC TRBJ2-1 TRBD2 TRBV18 -
CASSLGDRGTYEQYF TGTGCCAGCAGCTTAGGGGACAGGGGGACCTACGAGCAGTACTTC TRBJ2-7 TRBD1 TRBV7-9 -
CASSIGGPQETQYF TGTGCCAGTAGTATAGGGGGGCCCCAAGAGACCCAGTACTTC TRBJ2-5 - TRBV19 -
CASRPAGLSSGNTIYF TGTGCCAGCAGACCCGCCGGACTCAGCTCTGGAAACACCATATATTTT TRBJ1-3 - TRBV28 once
CASSNRRSAFF TGTGCCAGCAGCAACAGGAGGTCAGCTTTCTTT TRBJ1-1 - TRBV28 -
CASSPRISDEGAQSGGIQYF TGTGCCAGCTCACCAAGAATTTCAGATGAGGGGGCTCAGAGTGGCGGCATTCAGTACTTC TRBJ2-4 TRBD1 TRBV18 -
CASSSPEDTGELFF TGTGCCAGCAGTTCTCCTGAGGACACCGGGGAGCTGTTTTTT TRBJ2-2 - TRBV6-5 -
CASSFGLAWNTEAFF TGCGCCAGCAGCTTTGGGTTAGCATGGAACACTGAAGCTTTCTTT TRBJ1-1 - TRBV5-1 -
CASSPLAGEETQYF TGTGCCAGCAGTCCCTTAGCGGGAGAAGAGACCCAGTACTTC TRBJ2-5 TRBD2 TRBV6-6 -
CAIKAVANTGELFF TGTGCCATAAAGGCAGTAGCGAACACCGGGGAGCTGTTTTTT TRBJ2-2 - TRBV10-3 -
CASTIGYRGLEAEAFF TGTGCCAGTACCATAGGATACAGGGGGTTGGAGGCTGAAGCTTTCTTT TRBJ1-1 TRBD1 TRBV19 -
CASSPGPVGAEAFF TGTGCCAGCAGCCCTGGCCCTGTTGGGGCTGAAGCTTTCTTT TRBJ1-1 - TRBV11-1 -
CSAPGAYEQYF TGCAGTGCGCCAGGGGCCTACGAGCAGTACTTC TRBJ2-7 - TRBV20-1 -
CASSLAAGGNTGELFF TGTGCCAGCAGCTTAGCGGCAGGGGGAAACACCGGGGAGCTGTTTTTT TRBJ2-2 TRBD1 TRBV7-9 -
CASSIGQANTEAFF TGTGCCAGCAGCATCGGACAGGCGAACACTGAAGCTTTCTTT TRBJ1-1 TRBD1 TRBV7-3 -
CAWSPQSTGELFF TGTGCCTGGAGCCCTCAGAGCACCGGGGAGCTGTTTTTT TRBJ2-2 - TRBV30 -
CASSQELVGVYGYTF TGCGCCAGCAGCCAAGAACTCGTCGGAGTCTATGGCTACACCTTC TRBJ1-2 - TRBV4-1 once
CASSPRGGELFF TGTGCCAGCAGCCCTCGTGGCGGGGAGCTGTTTTTT TRBJ2-2 - TRBV27 -
CATSIAGGGDEQFF TGTGCCACTTCGATAGCGGGAGGGGGGGATGAGCAGTTCTTC TRBJ2-1 TRBD2 TRBV2 -
CASSLRDGGTGETQYF TGCGCCAGCAGCTTGCGGGATGGGGGGACCGGGGAGACCCAGTACTTC TRBJ2-5 - TRBV5-1 -
CASSPTGASNTEAFF TGTGCCAGCAGCCCGACAGGAGCTTCGAACACTGAAGCTTTCTTT TRBJ1-1 - TRBV5-4 -
CASSRSGGVTEAFF TGTGCCAGCAGCCGAAGTGGTGGGGTCACTGAAGCTTTCTTT TRBJ1-1 - TRBV13 -
CASRKVASGSVSYEQYF TGTGCCAGCCGCAAGGTGGCTAGCGGGAGTGTGTCCTACGAGCAGTACTTC TRBJ2-7 TRBD2 TRBV28 -
CASSSRGLGSNQPQHF TGTGCCAGCAGTTCCAGGGGGCTGGGAAGCAATCAGCCCCAGCATTTT TRBJ1-5 TRBD1 TRBV27 -
CASSVGTGTMNTEAFF TGTGCCAGTAGTGTAGGGACAGGGACCATGAACACTGAAGCTTTCTTT TRBJ1-1 TRBD1 TRBV19 few
CASTHRQYF TGTGCCAGCACCCACCGGCAGTATTTT TRBJ2-3 - TRBV11-3 -
CASSELAGWEETQYF TGTGCCAGCAGTGAACTGGCGGGGTGGGAGGAGACCCAGTACTTC TRBJ2-5 - TRBV2 -
CASSRGGIPPNTGELFF TGTGCCAGCAGTCGGGGCGGGATACCCCCGAACACCGGGGAGCTGTTTTTT TRBJ2-2 - TRBV27 once
CASSYSTRLGESPLHF TGTGCCAGCAGTTACTCGACGAGACTTGGGGAATCACCCCTCCACTTT TRBJ1-6 - TRBV6-5 -
CASSPRKNTEAFF TGCGCCAGCAGCCCGCGTAAGAACACTGAAGCTTTCTTT TRBJ1-1 - TRBV10-1 -
CASSRGDSGNTIYF TGTGCCAGCTCAAGGGGCGACTCTGGAAACACCATATATTTT TRBJ1-3 - TRBV9 -
CASSPGLAGEVNEQFF TGTGCCAGCAGTCCGGGACTAGCGGGAGAAGTCAATGAGCAGTTCTTC TRBJ2-1 TRBD2 TRBV6-6 -
CASSLGTDIYGYTF TGCGCCAGCAGCTTGGGGACAGACATCTATGGCTACACCTTC TRBJ1-2 - TRBV5-1 -
CASSLAGLQYF TGCGCCAGCAGCTTGGCGGGTCTACAGTACTTC TRBJ2-7 - TRBV5-1 -
CSVDRGGGNEQFF TGCAGCGTCGACCGGGGGGGAGGCAATGAGCAGTTCTTC TRBJ2-1 TRBD2 TRBV29-1 -
CASRTSGRIEQFF TGTGCCAGCAGGACTAGCGGGAGGATTGAGCAGTTCTTC TRBJ2-1 TRBD2 TRBV28 -
CASSNRGNSGANVLTF TGTGCCAGCAGTAACAGGGGCAACTCTGGGGCCAACGTCCTGACTTTC TRBJ2-6 TRBD1 TRBV28 -
CAWSLLGPLHF TGTGCCTGGAGTCTTCTAGGCCCCCTCCACTTT TRBJ1-6 - TRBV30 -
CASSLPGGSSYNSPLHF TGTGCCAGCAGCTTGCCCGGCGGCAGCTCCTATAATTCACCCCTCCACTTT TRBJ1-6 - TRBV5-6 -
CASSPDRAGYTF TGTGCCAGCAGCCCGGACAGGGCTGGCTACACCTTC TRBJ1-2 TRBD1 TRBV7-6 -
CASSLAGRGAYEQYF TGTGCCAGTAGCTTAGCCGGCAGGGGGGCCTACGAGCAGTACTTC TRBJ2-7 - TRBV7-2 -
CASSLTAAKEAFF TGTGCCAGCAGCCTTACGGCGGCGAAAGAAGCTTTCTTT TRBJ1-1 - TRBV13 -
CASSLFQVVGSGDPYEQYF TGTGCCAGCAGCTTATTTCAGGTGGTGGGGTCGGGAGATCCCTACGAGCAGTACTTC TRBJ2-7 - TRBV7-8 -
CASSMFAGGDRELFF TGTGCCAGTAGTATGTTTGCGGGAGGGGATAGGGAGCTGTTTTTT TRBJ2-2 TRBD2 TRBV19 -
CASTDRGYRTDTQYF TGTGCCAGCACGGACAGGGGCTATAGAACAGATACGCAGTATTTT TRBJ2-3 TRBD1 TRBV27 -
CASSRGGATYEQYF TGCGCCAGCAGCAGGGGGGGTGCTACCTACGAGCAGTACTTC TRBJ2-7 - TRBV5-1 -
CATSSFGYSNQPQHF TGTGCCACCAGCAGTTTCGGATATAGCAATCAGCCCCAGCATTTT TRBJ1-5 - TRBV15 -
CASSTRGSNQPQHF TGTGCCAGCAGCACACGGGGAAGTAATCAGCCCCAGCATTTT TRBJ1-5 - TRBV7-9 -